One and the same sample provided the 29 T cell receptor beta chains below, sequenced in a study of T cell responses to AZD1222 COVID-19 vaccine. Generated by immunoSEQ multiplex PCR, the TCRdb table keeps only in-frame clones and is missing some. Of 120,000 to 150,000 clones in the sample, under 95% were seen once. Sequenced material: peripheral blood, taken 28 days after the second dose of the MenACWY control vaccine. These receptors were obtained from an adult who received the MenACWY meningococcal vaccine as a control.

The J gene is TRBJ1-2, the V gene TRBV24-1, with 8 bases fitting TRBD1. Germline trimming cut 2 bases from V and 3 bases from J; bases unmatched to any gene: 4. The CDR3 runs to 15 residues. From germline, CDR1 is KGHDR and CDR2 SFDVKD. CDR3 nucleotide sequence: TGTGCCACCAGTGATTCAGGACAGGGTGACTATGGCTACACCTTC. It is translated as CATSDSGQGDYGYTF.

The V and J genes are TRBV2 and TRBJ2-1, with TRBD1 matching over 9 bases. Germline lookup yields CDR1 SNHLY and CDR2 FYNNEI. The V and J ends lost 0 bases and 9 bases, in that order; junction bases with no gene match: 6. The CDR3 totals 15 residues. CDR3 sequence reads: CASSEALGTGLEQFF. The CDR3 DNA is TGTGCCAGCAGTGAAGCGCTTGGGACAGGGCTTGAGCAGTTCTTC.

As for this clone: This CDR3 is also generated by other DNA sequences in the sample. The V and J genes are TRBV5-6 and TRBJ1-5; no firm D call. V was shortened by 4 bases and J by 2 bases, with 7 bases between the two germline ends. CDR3 length equals 13 residues. Germline CDR1 and CDR2: SGHDT and YYEEEE. The CDR3 DNA reads as TGTGCCAGCAGCCCTGGGGGCAATCAGCCCCAGCATTTT. It specifies CASSPGGNQPQHF. The full variable domain, rest sourced from reference TRBV5-6 and TRBJ1-5, is DAGVTQSPTHLIKTRGQQVTLRCSPKSGHDTVSWYQQALGQGPQFIFQYYEEEERQRGNFPDRFSGHQFPNYSSELNVNALLLGDSALYLCASSPGGNQPQHFGDGTRLSIL.

This chain links TRBV6-5 with TRBJ1-4; 9 nucleotides line up with TRBD1. V dropped 6 bases and J dropped 11; count of bases not matched to a gene: 13. Germline CDR1 MNHEY, CDR2 SVGAGI. This CDR3 contains 15 residues. CDR3 in amino acids: CASRTIGTGFGKLFF. Here the CDR3 DNA reads TGTGCCAGCAGGACTATCGGGACAGGGTTTGGGAAACTGTTTTTT.

The V and J genes are TRBV10-2 and TRBJ2-3; no reliable D call. V was cut by 6 bases and J by 4 bases, with 20 bases left in between. The germline V gene has CDR1 WSHSY and CDR2 SAAADI. The CDR3 length is 16 residues. The CDR3 DNA is TGCGCCAGCAGCCGTGGTGGCGACGTTATGTCAGATACGCAGTATTTT. Translated: CASSRGGDVMSDTQYF.

In its sample, this clone was seen once. This rearrangement joins TRBV5-8 to TRBJ1-5; D remains unclear. The V end lost 7 bases, the J end lost 0 bases, and 14 bases lay between the germline ends. The CDR3 sequence is 15 residues long. Looked up from germline, CDR1 is SGHTS and CDR2 is YDEGEE. CDR3 sequence (DNA): TGTGCCAGCGGGCTGAGACTCCTTAGCAATCAGCCCCAGCATTTT. This translates into CASGLRLLSNQPQHF. Filled out from reference TRBV5-8 and TRBJ1-5, the complete variable domain reads EAGVTQSPTHLIKTRGQQATLRCSPISGHTSVYWYQQALGLGLQFLLWYDEGEERNRGNFPPRFSGRQFPNYSSELNVNALELEDSALYLCASGLRLLSNQPQHFGDGTRLSIL.

This chain links TRBV7-9 with TRBJ2-5; possibly TRBD1 for D (5 bases). Germline-derived CDR1 and CDR2 are SEHNR and FQNEAQ (reference sequence). This CDR3 is 15 amino acids long. V lost 4 bases, J lost 1 base, and 13 bases lay in between. This chain's CDR3 is CASSSGTGVQETQYF. As DNA, the CDR3 is TGTGCCAGCAGCTCTGGAACAGGTGTCCAAGAGACCCAGTACTTC.

The gene calls are TRBV7-6 and TRBJ2-6, with D perhaps matching TRBD1 or TRBD2 (5 bases each). Between the trimmed V and J ends, which lost 0 bases and 0 bases, there was a span of 15 bases. Germline V CDR1 and CDR2: SGHVS, FNYEAQ. The CDR3 extends over 19 amino acids. The CDR3 region has the DNA TGTGCCAGCAGCTTAGCCCGGGGCGGACCAGACTCTGGGGCCAACGTCCTGACTTTC. Its translation: CASSLARGGPDSGANVLTF.

The J gene is TRBJ1-3, the V gene TRBV6-2 or TRBV6-3, with TRBD1 as a possible D gene (5 bases). Deletions cut 3 bases from V and 2 bases from J, with 8 bases between. CDR1 and CDR2 from the germline V gene are MNHEY and SVGEGT. This CDR3 is built from 14 residues. CDR3 bases: TGTGCCAGCAGTTATACAGGAACTGGAAACACCATATATTTT. It translates to CASSYTGTGNTIYF.

The chain links TRBV5-1 to TRBJ1-1, with D possibly TRBD1 on 6 matching bases. V lost 0 bases and J lost 3, with 12 bases in between. The CDR3 consists of 15 residues. From germline, CDR1 is SGHRS and CDR2 YFSETQ. The CDR3 is CASSLEPGADTEAFF. In DNA form, the CDR3 reads TGCGCCAGCAGCTTGGAACCGGGGGCGGACACTGAAGCTTTCTTT.

The rearrangement links TRBV7-2 to TRBJ1-3; 7 bases are shared with TRBD1. Germline lookup yields CDR1 SGHTA and CDR2 FQGNSA. Trimming removed 3 bases from V and 0 bases from J; junction bases left unmatched: 2. CDR3 length: 15 amino acids. CDR3 coding DNA: TGTGCCAGCAGCTTGACAGGGAACTCTGGAAACACCATATATTTT. Protein sequence: CASSLTGNSGNTIYF.

This sequence joins TRBV29-1 and TRBJ2-1; 8 bases line up with TRBD2. The CDR3 spans 15 residues. V was pared by 6 bases and J by 9 bases, with 16 bases of the junction left unmatched. The germline CDR1 and CDR2 sequences are SQVTM and ANQGSEA. CDR3 in amino acids: CSVVTGNGGAGEQFF. CDR3 DNA sequence: TGCAGCGTCGTCACCGGTAACGGGGGGGCGGGTGAGCAGTTCTTC.

The V call is TRBV5-4, the J call TRBJ2-2, with D possibly TRBD1 on 5 matching bases. Germline lookup yields CDR1 SGHNT and CDR2 YYREEE (reference sequence). This CDR3 is 15 amino acids long. The germline V and J ends were trimmed by 0 bases and 1 base, with 7 bases remaining between them. CDR3: CASSLGGENTGELFF. The CDR3 DNA follows: TGTGCCAGCAGCTTGGGGGGCGAGAACACCGGGGAGCTGTTTTTT.

V gene TRBV6-5 combines with J gene TRBJ2-7, with TRBD1 matching over 9 bases. Germline CDR1 is MNHEY and CDR2 is SVGAGI. V lost 6 bases and J lost 4; bases outside the gene matches: 10. This CDR3 has 15 residues. CDR3 protein: CASRPQQGAGYEQYF. DNA of the CDR3: TGTGCCAGCAGGCCCCAACAGGGGGCGGGTTACGAGCAGTACTTC.

This sequence joins TRBV11-2 and TRBJ2-2; no clear D. The CDR3 covers 15 residues. Germline V lookup: CDR1 SGHAT, CDR2 FQNNGV. The V and J ends lost 1 base and 4 bases respectively, with 10 bases between them. For the CDR3, the DNA is TGTGCCAGCAGCTTAGTGCGGAACCCCACCGGGGAGCTGTTTTTT. This gives the protein CASSLVRNPTGELFF.

The V call is TRBV5-1, the J call TRBJ2-3; D tentatively fits TRBD1 or TRBD2 (5 bases each). The germline V gene has CDR1 SGHRS and CDR2 YFSETQ. There are 15 residues in the CDR3. The V gene lost 6 bases and the J gene lost 0 bases, with 14 bases spanning the gap. The DNA for the CDR3 is TGCGCCAGCATGGACGGGGACCGAAGCACAGATACGCAGTATTTT. This gives the protein CASMDGDRSTDTQYF.

The chain links TRBV2 to TRBJ2-6; D remains ambiguous. This CDR3 region has 16 residues. The V end lost 0 bases, the J end lost 3 bases, and 9 bases lay between the germline ends. Germline assignment: CDR1 SNHLY and CDR2 FYNNEI. The CDR3 loop is CASSEARQIGANVLTF. As DNA, the CDR3 is TGTGCCAGCAGTGAAGCGCGGCAGATTGGGGCCAACGTCCTGACTTTC. Combining the CDR3 with reference TRBV2 and TRBJ2-6 gives the whole variable domain EPEVTQTPSHQVTQMGQEVILRCVPISNHLYFYWYRQILGQKVEFLVSFYNNEISEKSEIFDDQFSVERPDGSNFTLKIRSTKLEDSAMYFCASSEARQIGANVLTFGAGSRLTVL.

This sequence joins TRBV10-3 and TRBJ2-7; possibly TRBD1 or TRBD2 for D (5 bases each). The length of the CDR3 is 17 residues. Trimming took 0 bases from V and 3 from J, leaving 18 bases between them. From germline, CDR1 is ENHRY and CDR2 SYGVKD. This CDR3 reads CAISESGPPISSYEQYF. CDR3 in DNA: TGTGCCATCAGTGAGTCGGGACCCCCGATCAGCAGCTACGAGCAGTACTTC.

Here the CDR3 reads CASSLMYTEAFF. The DNA of the CDR3 is TGTGCCAGCAGTTTAATGTACACTGAAGCTTTCTTT. This chain connects TRBV12-3 or TRBV12-4 to TRBJ1-1, with no clear D. Trimming removed 2 bases at V and 3 bases at J, with 4 bases between. This CDR3 contains 12 residues.

The rearrangement joins TRBV6-2 or TRBV6-3 to TRBJ2-1; possibly TRBD2 for D (5 bases). Germline values: CDR1 MNHEY, CDR2 SVGEGT. With 7 bases removed from V and 0 bases from J, the gap between germline ends came to 13 bases. The CDR3 runs to 15 residues. This CDR3 is CASTPGDYSYNEQFF. In nucleotides, the CDR3 is TGTGCCAGCACCCCAGGCGACTACTCCTACAATGAGCAGTTCTTC.

The V call is TRBV5-1, the J call TRBJ2-2; D could derive from TRBD1 or TRBD2 (5 bases each). The V and J ends lost 0 bases and 1 base respectively, with 10 bases between them. This CDR3 region has 16 residues. The germline V gene encodes CDR1 SGHRS and CDR2 YFSETQ. The CDR3 protein is CASSLAGLKNTGELFF. The CDR3 DNA reads as TGCGCCAGCAGCTTGGCGGGGCTGAAGAACACCGGGGAGCTGTTTTTT.

The genes are TRBV7-2 and TRBJ1-6; D ambiguous. Germline V gene lookup returns CDR1 SGHTA and CDR2 FQGNSA. CDR3 length: 15 amino acids. V lost 0 bases and J 7 bases, leaving 10 bases between the germline ends. The CDR3, as DNA: TGTGCCAGCAGCTTAGCCCTAGATGGAAATTCACCCCTCCACTTT. Residues: CASSLALDGNSPLHF.

The chain joins TRBV18 to TRBJ2-1; unclear D gene. V was pared by 2 bases and J by 0 bases, with 8 bases between. The CDR3 extends over 15 amino acids. Looked up from germline, CDR1 is KGHSH and CDR2 is LQKENI. This CDR3 is CASSPSRSSYNEQFF. For the CDR3, the DNA is TGTGCCAGCTCACCAAGCAGAAGCTCCTACAATGAGCAGTTCTTC.

This sequence joins TRBV18 and TRBJ2-1; D is unresolved. The CDR3 is 15 amino acids. Germline assignment: CDR1 KGHSH and CDR2 LQKENI. V gave up 0 bases and J gave up 0 bases, with 6 bases separating them. CDR3: CASSPPVTSYNEQFF. In nucleotides, the CDR3 is TGTGCCAGCTCACCACCGGTTACCTCCTACAATGAGCAGTTCTTC.

The chain couples TRBV21-1 to TRBJ2-5; TRBD1, the table's D call, lacks a check against the DNA. TRBV21-1 represents a pseudogene. This CDR3 region has 16 residues. CDR3 sequence reads: CASSFRRDTQQETQYF. The CDR3 DNA sequence: TGTGCCAGCAGCTTCCGCCGGGACACCCAACAAGAGACCCAGTACTTC.

The chain has TRBV28 and TRBJ2-7; 10 positions match TRBD2. V trimming: 6 bases; J trimming: 7 bases; junction bases outside the gene matches: 9. This CDR3 spans 14 amino acids. In germline, CDR1 is MDHEN, CDR2 SYDVKM. CDR3 sequence reads: CASRASGGLREQYF. The CDR3 DNA reads TGTGCCAGCAGGGCTAGCGGGGGCCTCAGGGAGCAGTACTTC.

The chain has TRBV28 and TRBJ2-7; 7 bases agree with TRBD1. CDR1 and CDR2 from the germline V gene are MDHEN and SYDVKM. The CDR3 is made up of 15 amino acids. The junction had 10 bases not matched to a gene; V was cut back by 4 bases and J by 4 bases. CDR3 region: CASSSGGTDGYEQYF. In DNA form, the CDR3 reads TGTGCCAGCAGTTCGGGTGGGACAGACGGTTACGAGCAGTACTTC.

This chain joins TRBV19 and TRBJ2-2; D gene uncertain. The V end lost 0 bases, the J end lost 1 base, and 12 bases lay between the germline ends. The CDR3 consists of 17 residues. Germline V gives CDR1 LNHDA, CDR2 SQIVND (reference sequence). The CDR3 reads CASSIDARMVNTGELFF. The CDR3 DNA follows: TGTGCCAGTAGTATAGACGCACGAATGGTGAACACCGGGGAGCTGTTTTTT.

This chain connects TRBV19 to TRBJ2-2; 9 bases agree with TRBD2. Germline CDR1 LNHDA, CDR2 SQIVND (reference sequence). The CDR3 sequence is 18 residues long. The V and J ends lost 3 bases and 4 bases, in that order; junction bases with no gene match: 12. This chain's CDR3 is CASSIRVGAGGLTGELFF. The CDR3 DNA is TGTGCCAGTAGTATTAGGGTTGGAGCGGGAGGTCTCACCGGGGAGCTGTTTTTT.